This T cell receptor beta chain was captured by sequencing in a study of cytomegalovirus exposure and HLA in healthy donors. PCR amplification relied on 60 Vbeta primers (plus 13 Jbeta primers). This table comes from immunoSEQ multiplex PCR, and its TCRdb copy is limited to in-frame clones, with some not included. Altogether approximately 170,000 clones are present, 65% to 90% being singletons, with the ten largest covering about 2.2%. The CDR3 is 14 residues long. V dropped 7 bases and J dropped 8; count of bases not matched to a gene: 10. Germline CDR1 is MNHNS and CDR2 is SASEGT. The sequence was obtained from a male donor in good health and CMV-seronegative. V is TRBV6-1 and J is TRBJ2-1; 8 positions agree with TRBD2. Source material: PBMCs. This CDR3 is CASKWAGGADEQFF. The CDR3 DNA sequence: TGTGCCAGCAAGTGGGCGGGGGGCGCAGATGAGCAGTTCTTC.